This T cell receptor beta chain was profiled in a study of shared clonotypes between healthy human individuals. The wider study: Every donor yielded three CD4 naive, three CD4 memory, two CD8 naive and one CD8 memory plate. Findings and limits, study-wide: It was observed that roughly 5.1% of naive CD4 clonotypes were shared across several donors. As a rule, naive subsets had a larger estimated richness than memory subsets.

Notes on this clone: Its specificity is not known.

V dropped 7 bases and J dropped 3; count of bases not matched to a gene: 5. Per germline, CDR1 SQVTM and CDR2 ANQGSEA. The CDR3 loop spans 12 amino acids. Sorted-subset replicate PCRs used about 200 ng DNA, some 30,000 T cell genomes. The table came from immunoSEQ multiplex PCR; TCRdb's copy has only in-frame clones and leaves some out. This repertoire shows over a million clones, 75% to 80% found once; its top ten account for around 0.6%. This receptor was identified in a man aged 18 to 30 in good health. Some clones in this sample may be carry-over from other donors' samples. This chain connects TRBV29-1 to TRBJ2-5, with TRBD1 matching 7 bases. The sequenced sample consisted of memory CD4+ T cells from PBMCs. Subset indicated: CD45RA-negative fraction. CDR3 protein: CSGKTGEETQYF. CDR3 DNA sequence: TGCAGCGGGAAAACAGGGGAAGAGACCCAGTACTTC.